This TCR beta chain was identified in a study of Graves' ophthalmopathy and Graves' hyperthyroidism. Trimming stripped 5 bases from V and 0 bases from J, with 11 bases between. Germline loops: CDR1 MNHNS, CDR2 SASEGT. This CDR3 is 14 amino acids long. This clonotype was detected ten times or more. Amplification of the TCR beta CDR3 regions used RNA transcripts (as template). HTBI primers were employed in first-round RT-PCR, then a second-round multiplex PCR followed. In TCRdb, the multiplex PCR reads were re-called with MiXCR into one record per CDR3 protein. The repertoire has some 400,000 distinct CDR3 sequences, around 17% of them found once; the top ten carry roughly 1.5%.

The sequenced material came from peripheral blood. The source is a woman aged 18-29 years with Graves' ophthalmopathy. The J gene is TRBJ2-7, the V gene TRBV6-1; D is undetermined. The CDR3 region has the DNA TGTGCCAGCAGTCGCCTGAGTAGCTCCTACGAGCAGTACTTC. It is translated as CASSRLSSSYEQYF.